The 27 T cell receptor beta chains given below trace back to one sample, sequenced in a study of blood T cell repertoires in COVID-19. Some clones are missing from TCRdb's copy, which holds only in-frame ones; the method was immunoSEQ multiplex PCR. This table holds roughly 200,000 clones, 85% to 90% found once. The material sequenced was PBMCs or T cells enriched from blood (not recorded which). Source of these receptors: a young man who had recovered from COVID-19.

On this clone: Other DNA sequences in this specimen translate into the identical CDR3. The V call is TRBV12-3 or TRBV12-4, the J call TRBJ1-5; no clear D gene. V shed 8 bases and J shed 0 bases, with 8 bases lying between them. The CDR3 has 13 residues. The CDR3 loop is CASSFNSNQPQHF. The CDR3, as DNA: TGTGCCAGCTCCTTTAATAGCAATCAGCCCCAGCATTTT.

This clone has a handful of counts. The chain combines TRBV7-9 with TRBJ2-1, with 7 bases matching TRBD1. The CDR3 length is 15 residues. The germline V gene has CDR1 SEHNR and CDR2 FQNEAQ (reference sequence). J gave up 8 bases and V 5 bases, and 12 bases lay outside the gene matches. CDR3 in DNA: TGTGCCAGCAGCCACGACAGGGTTCAGTGGCATGAGCAGTTCTTC. This sequence encodes CASSHDRVQWHEQFF.

The chain links TRBV5-4 to TRBJ2-7; perhaps TRBD1 as D (6 bases). This CDR3 is 14 amino acids long. V gave up 3 bases and J gave up 4 bases, with 14 bases separating them. Germline-derived CDR1 and CDR2 are SGHNT and YYREEE (reference sequence). The CDR3 loop reads CASSSSGTSYEQYF. The CDR3 coding sequence is TGTGCCAGCAGCTCATCCGGGACATCTTACGAGCAGTACTTC.

The chain recombines TRBV6-5 with TRBJ2-1, with 13 bases aligning to TRBD2. This CDR3 is 15 amino acids long. From germline, CDR1 is MNHEY and CDR2 SVGAGI. Losses at the gene ends were 6 bases for V and 6 bases for J; bases not matched to a gene: 5. CDR3 in amino acids: CASRETSGGRNEQFF. DNA for the CDR3: TGTGCCAGCAGGGAGACTAGCGGGGGGCGCAATGAGCAGTTCTTC.

This sequence joins TRBV9 and TRBJ2-1, with D possibly matching TRBD2 (6 bases). Per the germline V gene, CDR1 is SGDLS and CDR2 is YYNGEE. Trimming cost V 0 bases and J 8 bases, with 15 bases left between them. The CDR3 consists of 15 residues. This CDR3 reads CASSVVGGGRDEQFF. CDR3 DNA: TGTGCCAGCAGCGTAGTTGGGGGAGGAAGGGATGAGCAGTTCTTC.

This sequence joins TRBV10-3 and TRBJ2-4, with 8 nucleotides matching TRBD1. Looked up from germline, CDR1 is ENHRY and CDR2 is SYGVKD. The CDR3 spans 12 residues. Losses at the gene ends were 5 bases for V and 8 bases for J; bases not matched to a gene: 2. CDR3 protein: CAISLQGDIQYF. CDR3 nucleotides: TGTGCCATCAGTTTACAGGGGGACATTCAGTACTTC.

The chain uses TRBV3-1 (or the pseudogene TRBV3-2) and TRBJ2-7, with a possible D match to TRBD2 (6 bases). The V end lost 1 base, the J end lost 2 bases, and 9 bases lay between the germline ends. The germline gives CDR1 LGHDT, CDR2 YNNKEL (reference sequence). This CDR3 has 14 residues. The DNA for the CDR3 is TGTGCCAGCAGCCAAGGTAGCGGAACCTACGAGCAGTACTTC. The encoded protein is CASSQGSGTYEQYF.

The chain uses TRBV6-2 or TRBV6-3 and TRBJ2-3; D may be TRBD1 (5 bases). Looked up from germline, CDR1 is MNHEY and CDR2 is SVGEGT. V lost 2 bases to trimming and J lost 10 bases, with 13 bases between them. The CDR3 has 13 amino acids. The CDR3 bases are TGTGCCAGCAGTTACGGGGCCGCGCTTTCGCAGTATTTT. This codes for CASSYGAALSQYF.

The rearrangement uses TRBV9 and TRBJ2-7; 11 nucleotides match TRBD2. The CDR3 spans 17 residues. Germline assignment: CDR1 SGDLS and CDR2 YYNGEE. V was pared by 3 bases and J by 4 bases, with 12 bases of the junction left unmatched. DNA for the CDR3: TGTGCCAGCAGCGCGGGGTATAGCGGGGGGGCCGGTTACGAGCAGTACTTC. This codes for CASSAGYSGGAGYEQYF. Full variable domain (rest looked up from reference TRBV9 and TRBJ2-7): DSGVTQTPKHLITATGQRVTLRCSPRSGDLSVYWYQQSLDQGLQFLIQYYNGEERAKGNILERFSAQQFPDLHSELNLSSLELGDSALYFCASSAGYSGGAGYEQYFGPGTRLTVT.

V gene TRBV7-6 combines with J gene TRBJ2-1; tentative D call: TRBD2 (5 bases). Germline V gene data show CDR1 as SGHVS and CDR2 as FNYEAQ. This CDR3 spans 16 amino acids. Between the trimmed V and J ends, which lost 1 base and 0 bases, there was a span of 10 bases. The CDR3 loop is CASSLGGSSSYNEQFF. The CDR3 region has the DNA TGTGCCAGCAGCTTAGGAGGGTCTAGCTCCTACAATGAGCAGTTCTTC.

The chain employs TRBV7-2 and TRBJ1-1, with 8 bases identical to TRBD1. Germline CDR1 reads SGHTA; CDR2 reads FQGNSA. Trimming cost V 4 bases and J 6 bases; bases outside gene matches: 4. The CDR3 is 13 amino acids. CDR3 coding DNA: TGTGCCAGCAGCTCGGACAGGGCCGCTGAAGCTTTCTTT. It translates to CASSSDRAAEAFF.

This clone was found once. This chain connects TRBV10-3 to TRBJ2-5; 15 bases agree with TRBD2. The CDR3 has 18 amino acids. Germline V CDR1 and CDR2: ENHRY, SYGVKD. The junction had 10 bases not matched to a gene; V was cut back by 3 bases and J by 5 bases. The CDR3 region is CAISDPRTSGGARETQYF. CDR3 DNA sequence: TGTGCCATCAGTGATCCGCGGACTAGCGGGGGGGCTCGTGAGACCCAGTACTTC.

The chain recombines TRBV29-1 with TRBJ1-1; TRBD1 is a possible D gene (5 bases). V shed 4 bases and J shed 5 bases, with 8 bases lying between them. The CDR3 has 11 residues. Germline V CDR1 and CDR2: SQVTM, ANQGSEA. CDR3 in amino acids: CSVVRGTEAFF. The DNA of the CDR3 is TGCAGCGTTGTCCGGGGGACTGAAGCTTTCTTT.

The J gene is TRBJ2-1, the V gene TRBV5-1; 8 positions agree with TRBD2. The CDR3 has 18 residues. With V trimmed by 0 bases and J by 2 bases, 10 bases remained unmatched. Germline lookup yields CDR1 SGHRS and CDR2 YFSETQ. Written as DNA, the CDR3 is TGCGCCAGCAGCTTGGCCAGGCGGGGGGCGCTTCCCTACAATGAGCAGTTCTTC. Translation gives CASSLARRGALPYNEQFF.

The chain couples TRBV7-2 to TRBJ2-2; TRBD2 matches at 7 bases. This CDR3 region has 16 residues. Germline CDR1 and CDR2: SGHTA and FQGNSA. Trimming cost V 2 bases and J 2 bases; bases outside gene matches: 5. CDR3 loop: CASSLLGGRNTGELFF. For the CDR3, the DNA is TGTGCCAGCAGCTTACTCGGCGGGAGAAACACCGGGGAGCTGTTTTTT.

This clone came up once. V and J are TRBV15 and TRBJ2-7; D is unclear. The CDR3 has 14 amino acids. The ends were cut back, 6 bases at V and 2 bases at J, with 14 bases in the middle. In germline, CDR1 is LNHNV, CDR2 YYDKDF (reference sequence). CDR3 coding DNA: TGTGCCACCAGTCTTGGCGGAGCCACCTACGAGCAGTACTTC. It yields the protein CATSLGGATYEQYF.

The gene calls are TRBV27 and TRBJ2-1, with 13 bases lining up with TRBD2. The CDR3 loop spans 18 amino acids. V gave up 6 bases and J gave up 4 bases; unmatched junction bases: 12. Looked up from germline, CDR1 is MNHEY and CDR2 is SMNVEV (reference sequence). As DNA, the CDR3 is TGTGCCAGCAGGGAAAGTTTGGGGGGACTAGCGGGATACAATGAGCAGTTCTTC. Protein: CASRESLGGLAGYNEQFF.

This chain uses TRBV5-1 with TRBJ2-7, with D perhaps matching TRBD1 (5 bases). This CDR3 region has 15 residues. Germline assignment: CDR1 SGHRS and CDR2 YFSETQ. V lost 0 bases and J lost 7, with 17 bases in between. CDR3 loop: CASSLEGIGVREQYF. CDR3 nucleotide sequence: TGCGCCAGCAGCTTGGAGGGGATCGGAGTGAGAGAGCAGTACTTC.

This chain connects TRBV19 to TRBJ1-3; 8 nucleotides agree with TRBD1. Germline CDR1 LNHDA, CDR2 SQIVND (reference sequence). V shed 9 bases, J shed 0 bases, and the junction held 13 bases outside the gene matches. CDR3 size: 17 residues. The CDR3 loop is CASPSQNRGDSGNTIYF. CDR3 coding DNA: TGTGCCAGCCCGAGCCAAAACAGGGGGGACTCTGGAAACACCATATATTTT. The complete variable domain, with remaining parts taken from reference TRBV19 and TRBJ1-3, reads DGGITQSPKYLFRKEGQNVTLSCEQNLNHDAMYWYRQDPGQGLRLIYYSQIVNDFQKGDIAEGYSVSREKKESFPLTVTSAQKNPTAFYLCASPSQNRGDSGNTIYFGEGSWLTVV.

The chain uses TRBV9 and TRBJ1-6; a possible D gene is TRBD1 (5 bases). Germline V gives CDR1 SGDLS, CDR2 YYNGEE. With 0 bases removed from V and 5 bases from J, the gap between germline ends came to 9 bases. This CDR3 contains 15 residues. The CDR3 protein is CASSVEAGNNSPLHF. In nucleotides, the CDR3 is TGTGCCAGCAGCGTAGAGGCAGGGAATAATTCACCCCTCCACTTT.

This chain connects TRBV21-1 to TRBJ2-5; the listed D gene, TRBD2, was not tested against the DNA. TRBV21-1 is shown as a pseudogene. There are 17 residues in the CDR3. CDR3 protein: CASSKGKREVVQETQYF. DNA of the CDR3: TGTGCCAGCAGCAAGGGGAAGCGGGAGGTCGTCCAAGAGACCCAGTACTTC.

The chain carries TRBV30 and TRBJ2-1; TRBD2 agrees at 12 bases. This CDR3 contains 15 residues. CDR1 and CDR2 from the germline V gene are GTSNPN and SVGIG (reference sequence). Trimming took 2 bases from V and 10 from J; bases not matched to a gene: 9. In nucleotides, the CDR3 is TGTGCCTGGAGTCGAAGACTAGCGGGAGATCGGGAGCAGTTCTTC. Encoded protein: CAWSRRLAGDREQFF.

The CDR3 region has the DNA TGTGCCAGCAGTCGGGAGGGCACTGAAGCTTTCTTT. Residues: CASSREGTEAFF. The J gene is TRBJ1-1, the V gene TRBV6-5, with D uncertain. The germline CDR1 and CDR2 sequences are MNHEY and SVGAGI. Trimming pared 5 bases from V and 4 bases from J, leaving 8 bases between. This CDR3 region has 12 residues.

This clone came up once. This chain uses TRBV4-1 with TRBJ2-4; 7 nucleotides agree with TRBD1. The ends lost 0 bases at V and 6 bases at J; junction bases unmatched: 8. The CDR3 totals 16 residues. Germline V gives CDR1 MGHRA, CDR2 YSYEKL. The CDR3 spells CASSQEGATGLNIQYF. In DNA, the CDR3 is TGCGCCAGCAGCCAAGAAGGGGCGACAGGGTTAAACATTCAGTACTTC.

The chain uses TRBV7-6 and TRBJ2-7, with 10 bases that match TRBD2. There are 16 residues in the CDR3. After removal of 3 bases from V and 2 bases from J, the junction contained 7 bases not matched to a gene. Germline CDR1 is SGHVS and CDR2 is FNYEAQ. The CDR3 DNA sequence: TGTGCCAGCAGCTTGCTAGCGGGAGATTATACCTACGAGCAGTACTTC. Residues: CASSLLAGDYTYEQYF.

The chain joins TRBV4-1 to TRBJ2-7, with a weak D call TRBD1 (6 bases). CDR1 is MGHRA and CDR2 is YSYEKL in the germline V gene. V gave up 1 base and J gave up 3 bases, with 16 bases separating them. The CDR3 has 16 amino acids. CDR3 nucleotides: TGCGCCAGCAGCCAAGTTCCAGGGGTTTCGAACTACGAGCAGTACTTC. Translating it yields CASSQVPGVSNYEQYF.

The gene calls are TRBV28 and TRBJ1-5; D is possibly TRBD1 (6 bases). Germline assignment: CDR1 MDHEN and CDR2 SYDVKM. Deletions cut 5 bases from V and 0 bases from J, with 14 bases between. The CDR3 extends over 16 amino acids. CDR3 DNA: TGTGCCAGCAGTCCCTGGGACATCAATAGCAATCAGCCCCAGCATTTT. This sequence encodes CASSPWDINSNQPQHF.